The source of this T cell receptor (beta chain) is a study of T cells after somatic rescue of genetic block. Profiled with immunoSEQ multiplex PCR; TCRdb holds only in-frame clones, not every one. The profile shows some 68,000 clones, approximately 91% of them singletons. CDR3 size: 19 residues. The germline CDR1 and CDR2 sequences are MNHNS and SASEGT. The ends were cut back, 6 bases at V and 2 bases at J, with 29 bases in the middle. The TCR originated in a man younger than 45. This chain uses TRBV6-1 with TRBJ2-7, with D possibly being TRBD1 (7 bases). Specimen: peripheral blood mononuclear cells (PBMCs). The CDR3 sequence is CASSERSKTGVGGPYEQYF. In DNA form, the CDR3 reads TGTGCCAGCAGCGAAAGATCTAAAACAGGGGTCGGGGGACCCTACGAGCAGTACTTC.